This T cell receptor (beta chain) is drawn from a study of cytomegalovirus exposure and HLA in healthy donors. Trimming removed 6 bases from V and 6 bases from J; junction bases left unmatched: 6. CDR1 and CDR2 (germline): SNHLY, FYNNEI. The CDR3 loop spans 14 amino acids. Both 60 Vbeta primers and 13 Jbeta primers went into the PCR. Sequencing used immunoSEQ multiplex PCR; TCRdb keeps in-frame clones, though not all of them. This sample has about 110,000 clones, with around four fifths found just once. General study findings and limits: The productive fraction for most TCR beta V segments was about 87% or about 30% in an earlier analysis. Apparent HLA restriction characterized most CMV-associated TCR beta chains in a later analysis. Trimming of TCR beta V- and J-genes showed a link, identified in a later analysis, to a missense DCLRE1C variant.

This clone appeared a single time. The antigen remains unidentified. The sample taken for sequencing was PBMCs. This sequence joins TRBV2 and TRBJ1-1, with 11 bases matching TRBD1. The receptor comes from a woman aged 45-59 years in good health and CMV-seropositive. The chain's CDR3 is CASSGRGQGAEAFF. Here the CDR3 DNA reads TGTGCCAGCAGCGGAAGGGGACAGGGGGCTGAAGCTTTCTTT.